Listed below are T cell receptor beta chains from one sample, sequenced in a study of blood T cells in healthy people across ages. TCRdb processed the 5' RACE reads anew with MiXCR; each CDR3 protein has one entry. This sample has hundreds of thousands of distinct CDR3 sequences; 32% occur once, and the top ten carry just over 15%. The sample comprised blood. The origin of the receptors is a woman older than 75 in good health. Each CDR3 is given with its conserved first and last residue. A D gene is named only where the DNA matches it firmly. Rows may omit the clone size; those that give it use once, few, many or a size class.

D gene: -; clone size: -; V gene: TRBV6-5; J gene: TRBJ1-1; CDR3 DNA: TGTGCCAGCAGTACCCGGGGAGGTGGAATGAACACTGAAGCTTTCTTT; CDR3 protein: CASSTRGGGMNTEAFF
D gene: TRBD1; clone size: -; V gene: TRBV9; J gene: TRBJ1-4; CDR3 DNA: TGTGCCAGCAGCGTTACAGGGGGCACTAATGAAAAACTGTTTTTT; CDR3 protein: CASSVTGGTNEKLFF
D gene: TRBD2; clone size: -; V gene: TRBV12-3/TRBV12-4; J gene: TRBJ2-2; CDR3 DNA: TGTGCCAGCAGTTTACGACTAGCGGGAACTCTTGGGGAGCTGTTTTTT; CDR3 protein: CASSLRLAGTLGELFF
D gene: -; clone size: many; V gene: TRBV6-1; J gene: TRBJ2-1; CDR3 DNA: TGTGCCAGCAGAGAAAGGGAGCGCCGGGGGTGGTACAATGAGCAGTTCTTC; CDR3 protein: CASRERERRGWYNEQFF
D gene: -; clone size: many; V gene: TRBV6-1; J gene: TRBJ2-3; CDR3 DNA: TGTGCCAGCAGTGTACTAGAAGATACGCAGTATTTT; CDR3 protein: CASSVLEDTQYF
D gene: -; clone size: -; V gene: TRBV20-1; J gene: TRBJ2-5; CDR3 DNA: TGCAGTGCTAGAGGGTGGATGCTCCAAGAGACCCAGTACTTC; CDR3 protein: CSARGWMLQETQYF
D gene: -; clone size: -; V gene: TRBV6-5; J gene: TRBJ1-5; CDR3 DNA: TGTGCCAGCAGCCCCGGCCGGGGGCGCAATCAGCCCCAGCATTTT; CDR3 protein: CASSPGRGRNQPQHF
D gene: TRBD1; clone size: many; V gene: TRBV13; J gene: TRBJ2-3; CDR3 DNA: TGTGCCAGCAGCTTAGGTGGACAGGGAGGCTCAGATACGCAGTATTTT; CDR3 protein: CASSLGGQGGSDTQYF
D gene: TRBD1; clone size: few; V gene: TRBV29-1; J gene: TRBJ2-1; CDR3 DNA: TGCAGCGTTGACCGGACAGGTGGGCGCAATGAGCAGTTCTTC; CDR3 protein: CSVDRTGGRNEQFF
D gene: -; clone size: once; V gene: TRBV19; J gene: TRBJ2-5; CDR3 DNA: TGTGCCAGTACCTCAGCACGAGGGGAGACCCAGTACTTC; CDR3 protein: CASTSARGETQYF
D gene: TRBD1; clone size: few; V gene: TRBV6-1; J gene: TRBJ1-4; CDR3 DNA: TGTGCCAGCAGTTTAATGGGACAGGATAATGAAAAACTGTTTTTT; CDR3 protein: CASSLMGQDNEKLFF
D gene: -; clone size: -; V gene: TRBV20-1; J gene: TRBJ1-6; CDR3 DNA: TGCAGTGCTAGTGCCCTGGCAGGGGTTAAGAATTCACCCCTCCACTTT; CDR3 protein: CSASALAGVKNSPLHF
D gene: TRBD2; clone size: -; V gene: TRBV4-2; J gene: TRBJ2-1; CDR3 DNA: TGTGCCAGCAGCCCGCTAGCGGGAGAGAGAAATAAGCAGTTCTTC; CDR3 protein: CASSPLAGERNKQFF
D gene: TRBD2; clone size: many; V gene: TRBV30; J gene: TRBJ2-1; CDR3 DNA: TGTGCCTGGGGGGTCTCAGGACTAGCGTGGTACAATGAGCAGTTCTTC; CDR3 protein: CAWGVSGLAWYNEQFF
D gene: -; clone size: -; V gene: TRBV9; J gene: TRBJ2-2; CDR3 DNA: TGTGCCAGCAGCGTAGAAGGCGGGGAGCTGTTTTTT; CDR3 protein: CASSVEGGELFF
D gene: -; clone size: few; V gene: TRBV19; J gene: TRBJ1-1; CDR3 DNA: TGTGCCAGTCAGCAGGGAATGATGAACACTGAAGCTTTCTTT; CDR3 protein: CASQQGMMNTEAFF
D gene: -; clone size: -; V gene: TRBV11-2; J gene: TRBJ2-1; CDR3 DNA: TGTGCCAGCAGCCTACAGGGAAGGGGAATTTATGAGCAGTTCTTC; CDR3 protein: CASSLQGRGIYEQFF
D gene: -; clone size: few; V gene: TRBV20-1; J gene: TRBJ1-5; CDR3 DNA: TGCAGTGCTAGAGATTTACCGAGCAATCAGCCCCAGCATTTT; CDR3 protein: CSARDLPSNQPQHF
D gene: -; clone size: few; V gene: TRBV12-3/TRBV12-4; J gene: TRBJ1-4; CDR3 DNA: TGTGCCAGCAGTTTCTCAACTAATGAAAAACTGTTTTTT; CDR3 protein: CASSFSTNEKLFF
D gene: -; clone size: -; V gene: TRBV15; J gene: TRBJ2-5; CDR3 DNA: TGTGCCACCTCCAAGGGGCCCCAAGAGACCCAGTACTTC; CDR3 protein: CATSKGPQETQYF
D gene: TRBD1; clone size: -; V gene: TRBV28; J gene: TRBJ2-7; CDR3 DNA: TGTGCCAGCAGACCTGCCGGGACAGGGTTCCTCTACGAGCAGTACTTC; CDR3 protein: CASRPAGTGFLYEQYF
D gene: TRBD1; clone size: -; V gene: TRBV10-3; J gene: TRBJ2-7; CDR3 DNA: TGTGCCATCAGTGAGTCGACAGGGAGCAATGAGCAGTACTTC; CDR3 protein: CAISESTGSNEQYF
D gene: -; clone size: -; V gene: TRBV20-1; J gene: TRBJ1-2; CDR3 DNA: TGCAGTGCTAGAGGAACAGCCGACGTTGGCTACACCTTC; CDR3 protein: CSARGTADVGYTF